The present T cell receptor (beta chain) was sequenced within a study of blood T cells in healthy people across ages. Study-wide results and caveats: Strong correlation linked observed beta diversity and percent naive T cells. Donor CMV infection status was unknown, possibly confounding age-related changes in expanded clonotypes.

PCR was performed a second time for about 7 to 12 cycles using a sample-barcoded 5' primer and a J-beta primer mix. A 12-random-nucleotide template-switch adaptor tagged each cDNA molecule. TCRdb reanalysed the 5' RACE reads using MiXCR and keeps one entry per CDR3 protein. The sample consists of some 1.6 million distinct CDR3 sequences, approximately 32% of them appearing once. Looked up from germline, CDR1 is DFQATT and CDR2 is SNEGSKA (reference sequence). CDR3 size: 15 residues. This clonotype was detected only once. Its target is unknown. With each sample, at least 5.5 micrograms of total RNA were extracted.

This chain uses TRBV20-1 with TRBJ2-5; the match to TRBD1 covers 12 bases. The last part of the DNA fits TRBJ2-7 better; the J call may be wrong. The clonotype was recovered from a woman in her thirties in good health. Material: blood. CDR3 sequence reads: CSARGSGTGGSEQYF. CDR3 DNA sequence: TGCAGTGCTAGAGGGAGCGGGACAGGGGGCTCCGAGCAGTACTTC.